A single sample gave rise to the 11 T cell receptor beta chains below, sequenced in a study of monozygotic twins with inflammatory bowel disease. TCRdb re-called the 5' RACE reads, yielding one record per CDR3 amino acid sequence without DNA. The repertoire table contains 210,000 or so distinct CDR3 sequences. Sequencing used blood. The receptors stem from a human donor with ulcerative colitis or Crohn's disease, or a healthy co-twin of an affected twin (not recorded which).

This chain joins TRBV14 and TRBJ2-3. Germline lookup yields CDR1 SGHDN and CDR2 FVKESK. The CDR3 totals 14 residues. The CDR3 loop is CASTQENFWNTQYF.

The chain links TRBV7-6 to TRBJ2-5; TCRdb's D call, TRBD1, is unchecked because there is no DNA. The length of the CDR3 is 17 residues. CDR1 is SGHVS and CDR2 is FNYEAQ in the germline V gene. The CDR3 sequence: CASSLATPQAKQETQYF.

This chain uses TRBV11-2 with TRBJ2-6; TCRdb outputs TRBD1, but without DNA this stays unchecked. Germline loops: CDR1 SGHAT, CDR2 FQNNGV. The CDR3 has 18 residues. The CDR3 loop is CASSTLTGDRAGANVLTF.

The chain combines TRBV18 with TRBJ2-1; TCRdb lists TRBD2, though no DNA is available to test this call. Germline-derived CDR1 and CDR2 are KGHSH and LQKENI. The CDR3 length is 15 residues. This chain's CDR3 is CASSPLASGSGEQFF.

This sequence joins TRBV18 and TRBJ2-3. The CDR3 sequence is 15 residues long. Germline CDR1 reads KGHSH; CDR2 reads LQKENI. The CDR3 spells CASSPPIASTDTQYF.

This sequence joins TRBV9 and TRBJ1-1; TCRdb reports TRBD1, a call that lacks DNA to check it against. This CDR3 contains 16 residues. The germline V gene encodes CDR1 SGDLS and CDR2 YYNGEE. The CDR3 here is CASSPRDRVRPFQAFF.

The chain has TRBV7-2 and TRBJ1-2; without DNA, the TCRdb call of TRBD1 cannot be checked. The CDR3 is 14 amino acids. Germline V lookup: CDR1 SGHTA, CDR2 FQGNSA. The CDR3 region is CASSNGQGSYGYTF.

The chain carries TRBV11-2 and TRBJ1-2; TCRdb gives TRBD1 as the D gene, but with no DNA this cannot be confirmed. The CDR3 has 14 amino acids. The germline CDR1 and CDR2 sequences are SGHAT and FQNNGV. The CDR3 protein is CASSLGGTFYGYTF.

The rearrangement joins TRBV7-2 to TRBJ2-1; TCRdb's D call, TRBD2, is unchecked because there is no DNA. The CDR3 contains 17 residues. Germline CDR1 reads SGHTA; CDR2 reads FQGNSA. CDR3: CASSLVGSSLSYNEQFF. Filled out from reference TRBV7-2 and TRBJ2-1, the complete variable domain reads GAGVSQSPSNKVTEKGKDVELRCDPISGHTALYWYRQSLGQGLEFLIYFQGNSAPDKSGLPSDRFSAERTGGSVSTLTIQRTQQEDSAVYLCASSLVGSSLSYNEQFFGPGTRLTVL.

This sequence joins TRBV29-1 and TRBJ2-2; the TRBD1 assignment by TCRdb is unverifiable without DNA. From germline, CDR1 is SQVTM and CDR2 ANQGSEA. This CDR3 is built from 14 residues. The CDR3 here is CSVSGVQGAGELFF.

This sequence joins TRBV27 and TRBJ1-1. Looked up from germline, CDR1 is MNHEY and CDR2 is SMNVEV (reference sequence). This CDR3 spans 13 amino acids. Here the CDR3 reads CASSPQWKRGAFF.